This TCR beta chain was captured in a study of shared clonotypes between healthy human individuals (dated by TCRdb to 2020 to 2021). At the level of the whole study: Two women and three men aged 18 to 49 years were included in the cohort. For each donor, three plates each were used for CD4 naive and CD4 memory, two plates were used for CD8 naive, and one plate was used for CD8 memory. To estimate repertoire size and how much clonotype sharing occurs between individuals, the study deeply sequenced the blood TCR repertoires of about five healthy adults. Libraries were prepared and TCR repertoires were sequenced by different laboratories using diverse techniques, in order to increase sequencing depth and limit assay-specific biases. Leukapheresis yielded between about 0.85 and 9.5 billion PBMCs per donor. Overall study results and their limits: Pairwise subsampling led to the expectation that sequencing depth would affect the degree of clonotype sharing among donors. When a handful of donors were compared, the shared fraction of clonotypes was 5% to 6.5% for naive CD4, roughly 3.3% for naive CD8, 2.3% for memory CD4, and less than 0.5% for memory CD8. Even with the large sequencing depth, rarefaction of the sorted-subset datasets indicated that sequencing was incomplete. The small number of donors limited the genetic and exposure-history diversity represented. Clonotypes shared by all four sorted-subset donors showed higher generation probabilities than non-shared clonotypes. Sampling was limited to blood, and TCR repertoires in tissue likely differ from TCR repertoires in blood. Naive subsets generally had larger estimated clonotype richness than memory subsets did.

TCR CDR3 regions were amplified from genomic DNA by multiplex PCR using the deep immunoSEQ assay. Genomic DNA extracted from each cell subset was distributed evenly over all wells of several immunoSEQ 96-well plates, and each plate served as one replicate. For sorted subsets, each replicate PCR was loaded with roughly 190 ng genomic DNA, equivalent to 25,000 to 35,000 T cell genomes. Purified libraries were quantified with a Qubit 3.0 fluorometer, sized on a Bioanalyzer 2100, and re-quantified with the KAPA Library Quantification kit. Every immunoSEQ 96-well plate was sequenced on a separate single-read 150-cycle Illumina NextSeq 550 flow cell. On the study's bioinformatics: Because the immunoSEQ output included only junctional sequences and no quality scores, the filtering could not be the same as the filtering used for full-length reads. To assign V/J genes and CDR3, sequences were annotated using PyIR, a Python wrapper for IgBLAST v1.9, with IMGT germline references. Any read was removed if the V/J assignment was weak (E-value above 1e-6), the CDR3 was missing, or the read contained stop codons, out-of-frame junctions, or ambiguous translated residues. A V3J clonotype was defined by an identical inferred V gene, J gene, and CDR3 amino acid sequence. The percentage overlap between two repertoires was calculated by dividing the number of shared unique clonotypes by the size of the smaller repertoire. Three approaches were used to assess repertoire richness: RTK rarefaction, the Chao1 estimator, and Recon v2.1 estimates of unobserved clonotypes. Generation probabilities for all TCRbeta clonotypes obtained by the gDNA method from a handful of donors were computed using OLGA. What TCRdb holds here is the immuneACCESS table cut down to in-frame rearrangements. Part of the clones is not present; checked against another copy, under half of the missing clones reflect an unresolved V gene, and the others are unexplained. From that table come the V and J calls and clone size; the DNA was used to work out D and trimming. The table for this sample lists millions of clones; 85% to 95% of them were counted only once. Of the sample, under 0.15% is held by the ten largest clones.

CDR1 and CDR2, per the germline V gene, are SGHDT and YYEEEE. Relative to germline, V is missing 4 bases and J is missing 7 bases, with 9 bases of the junction outside any gene match. The CDR3 has 14 amino acids, counting the end cysteine and phenylalanine. The CDR3 DNA has 42 bases and is translated from base 1. The count of this clone is one. Its cognate antigen has yet to be identified. Qualities for individual bases were not recorded, and no much larger clone is one base off. The donors were healthy, HIV-negative adults who had no recently reported acute infections or vaccinations. Only Caucasian adults living in Nashville, Tennessee, USA were represented among the donors. CD4+ T cells were enriched by magnetic negative selection; naive cells were then positively selected on CD45RA, and the negative fraction formed the memory subset. Blood was obtained by leukapheresis, after which PBMCs were separated by Ficoll-Histopaque density gradient centrifugation and cryopreserved in liquid nitrogen vapor phase. Analytical flow cytometry was used to check the purity and quantity of every magnetically sorted T cell population. From each sorted fraction, genomic DNA was isolated and quantified by UV absorbance on a Nanodrop 2000c.

The sequence is built from TRBV5-6 and TRBJ1-2; 8 bases in the junction line up with TRBD1. This TCR was sampled from a man in his late teens or twenties in good health. Sequencing input: naive CD4+ T cells sorted from blood. The cell subset or site tag for this specimen amounts to: CD45RA+ positively selected. The bases read TGTGCCAGCAGCCCCCGGGACAGGACAGCTGGCTACACCTTC. This sequence encodes CASSPRDRTAGYTF.